Below, 13 T cell receptor beta chains from the same sample are listed, as sequenced in a study of control samples from healthy donors and cancer patients. Profiling relied on immunoSEQ multiplex PCR, and the TCRdb table lists in-frame clones only, not all of them. Seen here are about 150,000 clones, over 90% observed once, and the top ten hold 2.4%. The sample was blood. The receptors here all came from a man in his fifties in good health.

This chain links TRBV30 with TRBJ1-3, with D hard to call. The germline CDR1 and CDR2 sequences are GTSNPN and SVGIG (reference sequence). The CDR3 totals 15 residues. V lost 0 bases to trimming and J lost 2 bases, with 11 bases between them. The CDR3 protein is CAWSVRTATGNTIYF. CDR3 sequence (DNA): TGTGCCTGGAGTGTACGGACGGCCACTGGAAACACCATATATTTT. Using reference TRBV30 and TRBJ1-3 for the parts outside the CDR3, the full variable domain is SQTIHQWPATLVQPVGSPLSLECTVEGTSNPNLYWYRQAAGRGLQLLFYSVGIGQISSEVPQNLSASRPQDRQFILSSKKLLLSDSGFYLCAWSVRTATGNTIYFGEGSWLTVV.

The V and J genes are TRBV6-2 or TRBV6-3 and TRBJ2-1, with 9 bases aligning to TRBD2. The CDR3 spans 14 residues. The germline V gene encodes CDR1 MNHEY and CDR2 SVGEGT. The J segment lost 8 bases and the V segment lost 4 bases, leaving 6 bases of the junction unmatched. CDR3 coding DNA: TGTGCCAGCAGTTCGGCGGGAGGGCTTTATGAGCAGTTCTTC. It specifies CASSSAGGLYEQFF.

The V and J genes are TRBV19 and TRBJ2-3; 8 bases map to TRBD2. The V and J ends lost 3 bases and 0 bases, in that order; junction bases with no gene match: 8. The CDR3 sequence is 17 residues long. Germline V gene lookup returns CDR1 LNHDA and CDR2 SQIVND (reference sequence). The CDR3 protein is CASSITPGGRSTDTQYF. CDR3 DNA: TGTGCCAGTAGTATTACCCCTGGCGGGAGGAGCACAGATACGCAGTATTTT.

This clone came up once. The chain combines TRBV5-1 with TRBJ2-2; D not resolved. Germline assignment: CDR1 SGHRS and CDR2 YFSETQ. The CDR3 has 14 amino acids. The V and J ends lost 7 bases and 1 base respectively, with 11 bases between them. CDR3 region: CASGRWRNTGELFF. CDR3 nucleotide sequence: TGCGCCAGCGGCCGCTGGAGGAACACCGGGGAGCTGTTTTTT.

The chain combines TRBV5-6 with TRBJ1-5, with TRBD1 identical over 9 bases. Germline values: CDR1 SGHDT, CDR2 YYEEEE. V was pared by 3 bases and J by 1 base, with 8 bases of the junction left unmatched. The CDR3 has 17 residues. CDR3 sequence: CASSSRKQGASNQPQHF. The CDR3 DNA is TGTGCCAGCAGCTCTCGGAAACAGGGGGCGAGCAATCAGCCCCAGCATTTT.

The chain employs TRBV29-1 and TRBJ1-1; D uncertain. The length of the CDR3 is 12 residues. In germline, CDR1 is SQVTM, CDR2 ANQGSEA. The V end was cut by 1 base, the J end by 4 bases, with 7 bases between. CDR3 sequence reads: CSVEVGITEAFF. CDR3 DNA: TGCAGCGTTGAAGTTGGGATCACTGAAGCTTTCTTT.

This chain joins TRBV5-1 and TRBJ2-5; TRBD1 matches at 9 bases. Germline CDR1 and CDR2: SGHRS and YFSETQ. J was trimmed by 3 bases and V by 3 bases; bases with no gene match: 3. The CDR3 extends over 14 amino acids. The CDR3 loop reads CASSSGQGKETQYF. CDR3 nucleotide sequence: TGCGCCAGCAGCTCTGGACAGGGGAAAGAGACCCAGTACTTC.

The chain employs TRBV5-4 and TRBJ1-2; a weak D match, TRBD1 (5 bases). Per germline, CDR1 SGHNT and CDR2 YYREEE (reference sequence). The length of the CDR3 is 13 residues. With 1 base removed from V and 4 bases from J, the gap between germline ends came to 8 bases. CDR3 loop: CASSLRGGYGYTF. CDR3 sequence (DNA): TGTGCCAGCAGCTTGCGGGGGGGCTATGGCTACACCTTC.

The rearrangement joins TRBV6-5 to TRBJ1-3; TRBD1 is a possible D gene (6 bases). Between the trimmed V and J ends, which lost 6 bases and 8 bases, there was a span of 17 bases. The CDR3 loop spans 14 amino acids. Germline V gives CDR1 MNHEY, CDR2 SVGAGI. The CDR3 region has the DNA TGTGCCAGCAGCACACAGGGAGGTGTTGACACCATATATTTT. Translated, it gives CASSTQGGVDTIYF.

V usage is TRBV11-2 and J usage is TRBJ1-3; D unclear. Germline-derived CDR1 and CDR2 are SGHAT and FQNNGV. V lost 5 bases and J 8 bases, leaving 7 bases between the germline ends. CDR3 size: 11 residues. CDR3 coding DNA: TGTGCCAGCAGCCACGGGGACACCATATATTTT. Its translation is CASSHGDTIYF.

This clone has just one count. V usage is TRBV27 and J usage is TRBJ1-1, with D maybe TRBD1 (5 bases). The V end lost 2 bases, the J end lost 4 bases, and 11 bases lay between the germline ends. Germline V gene data show CDR1 as MNHEY and CDR2 as SMNVEV (reference sequence). The CDR3 covers 14 residues. This CDR3 reads CASSLAGRGTEAFF. CDR3 in DNA: TGTGCCAGCAGTTTAGCTGGGAGGGGCACTGAAGCTTTCTTT.

V and J are TRBV5-4 and TRBJ2-5, with D maybe TRBD2 (6 bases). This CDR3 comprises 15 residues. Germline CDR1 reads SGHNT; CDR2 reads YYREEE (reference sequence). Trimming removed 2 bases at V and 1 base at J, with 12 bases between. The CDR3 here is CASSFSVSGQETQYF. The CDR3 nucleotides read TGTGCCAGCAGCTTTTCGGTTAGCGGCCAAGAGACCCAGTACTTC.

This chain links TRBV19 with TRBJ2-3; maybe TRBD2 (5 bases). This CDR3 comprises 17 residues. Germline V gives CDR1 LNHDA, CDR2 SQIVND (reference sequence). Trimming removed 7 bases from V and 0 bases from J, with 20 bases in between. For the CDR3, the DNA is TGTGCCAGTAAATGGCGGGCCACCTCTCCTAGCACAGATACGCAGTATTTT. Translating gives CASKWRATSPSTDTQYF.